Listed below are T cell receptor beta chains from one sample, sequenced in a study of shared clonotypes between healthy human individuals. Only in-frame clones appear in the TCRdb table, and some are missing; sequencing was by immunoSEQ multiplex PCR. The data show 2 million to 2.5 million clones, 80% to 95% seen once. Sequencing was performed on naive CD4+ T cells from PBMCs. The source is a man between 18 and 29 years old in good health. Some clones in this sample may be carry-over from other donors' samples. Both conserved end residues are part of each CDR3. D genes are given only for firm matches. The size of a clone is reported for some rows only, either as once, few or many, or as a class for expanded clones.

V gene: TRBV6-1
J gene: TRBJ2-2
D gene: NA
clone size: NA
CDR3 DNA: TGTGCCAGCAGTCGAAGGGCGTACACCGGGGAGCTGTTTTTT
CDR3 protein: CASSRRAYTGELFF

V gene: TRBV2
J gene: TRBJ2-5
D gene: TRBD2
clone size: NA
CDR3 DNA: TGTGCCAGCAGGGAGGGACTAGCGGGAGGGCAAGAGACCCAGTACTTC
CDR3 protein: CASREGLAGGQETQYF

V gene: TRBV14
J gene: TRBJ2-5
D gene: NA
clone size: NA
CDR3 DNA: TGTGCCAGCAGTGGCGGGGAGACCCAGTACTTC
CDR3 protein: CASSGGETQYF

V gene: TRBV25-1
J gene: TRBJ2-1
D gene: TRBD1
clone size: NA
CDR3 DNA: TGTGCCAGCAGTACCGGGACAGGGACCCCGGATGAGCAGTTCTTC
CDR3 protein: CASSTGTGTPDEQFF

V gene: TRBV5-1
J gene: TRBJ2-1
D gene: NA
clone size: NA
CDR3 DNA: TGCGCCAGCAGCAAAGGGACAACAAATGAGCAGTTCTTC
CDR3 protein: CASSKGTTNEQFF

V gene: TRBV5-1
J gene: TRBJ1-2
D gene: NA
clone size: NA
CDR3 DNA: TGCGCCAGCAGCTTGAGCTGGGCCGCGAACTATGGCTACACCTTC
CDR3 protein: CASSLSWAANYGYTF

V gene: TRBV7-2
J gene: TRBJ1-5
D gene: NA
clone size: NA
CDR3 DNA: TGTGCCAGCAGCTTAGCTTACCAGTTCGACGGCGGTCAGCCCCAGCATTTT
CDR3 protein: CASSLAYQFDGGQPQHF

V gene: TRBV5-1
J gene: TRBJ2-3
D gene: TRBD1
clone size: NA
CDR3 DNA: TGCGCCAGCAGCATCAGGGGGAACACGCAGTATTTT
CDR3 protein: CASSIRGNTQYF

V gene: TRBV27
J gene: TRBJ2-7
D gene: TRBD2
clone size: NA
CDR3 DNA: TGTGCCAGCAGTCCCCGACTAGCGGGAGCCTACGAGCAGTACTTC
CDR3 protein: CASSPRLAGAYEQYF

V gene: TRBV5-6
J gene: TRBJ1-2
D gene: TRBD1
clone size: NA
CDR3 DNA: TGTGCCAGCAGCCGGACAGGGTTGTATGGCTACACCTTC
CDR3 protein: CASSRTGLYGYTF

V gene: TRBV4-3
J gene: TRBJ1-6
D gene: TRBD1
clone size: NA
CDR3 DNA: TGCGCCAGCAGCCATTTACGACAGGGAGCTTCACCCCTCCACTTT
CDR3 protein: CASSHLRQGASPLHF

V gene: TRBV19
J gene: TRBJ1-2
D gene: NA
clone size: NA
CDR3 DNA: TGTGCCAGTAGTAAAGAGGGGATGACTCATGGCTACACCTTC
CDR3 protein: CASSKEGMTHGYTF

V gene: TRBV28
J gene: TRBJ1-5
D gene: NA
clone size: NA
CDR3 DNA: TGTGCCAGCCGACTGGATAGCAATCAGCCCCAGCATTTT
CDR3 protein: CASRLDSNQPQHF

V gene: TRBV25-1
J gene: TRBJ2-5
D gene: TRBD2
clone size: NA
CDR3 DNA: TGTGCCTCGGGGGGGACTAGCGGTCGGCAGACCCAGTACTTC
CDR3 protein: CASGGTSGRQTQYF

V gene: TRBV6-5
J gene: TRBJ2-7
D gene: TRBD1
clone size: NA
CDR3 DNA: TGTGCCAGCAGTTACTCGACAACAGGGGGGTACGGCGAGCAGTACTTC
CDR3 protein: CASSYSTTGGYGEQYF

V gene: TRBV28
J gene: TRBJ2-7
D gene: TRBD2
clone size: NA
CDR3 DNA: TGTGCCAGCAGCCCACCCCGGACTAGTCTCTACGAGCAGTACTTC
CDR3 protein: CASSPPRTSLYEQYF

V gene: TRBV18
J gene: TRBJ2-5
D gene: NA
clone size: NA
CDR3 DNA: TGTGCCAGCTCCCTCCAGGCCTCCACGGAGACCCAGTACTTC
CDR3 protein: CASSLQASTETQYF

V gene: TRBV19
J gene: TRBJ1-3
D gene: NA
clone size: NA
CDR3 DNA: TGTGCCAGTAGTCCCTCTGGAAACACCATATATTTT
CDR3 protein: CASSPSGNTIYF

V gene: TRBV28
J gene: TRBJ1-3
D gene: NA
clone size: once
CDR3 DNA: TGTGCCAGCAGTTTATCTGGCTCTGGAAACACCATATATTTT
CDR3 protein: CASSLSGSGNTIYF

V gene: TRBV7-3
J gene: TRBJ2-3
D gene: NA
clone size: NA
CDR3 DNA: TGTGCCAGCAGCTTAATTGGCCCAGATACGCAGTATTTT
CDR3 protein: CASSLIGPDTQYF

V gene: TRBV19
J gene: TRBJ1-5
D gene: NA
clone size: NA
CDR3 DNA: TGTGCCAGTAGCTCCTCCGTCAGTTCGAATCAGCCCCAGCATTTT
CDR3 protein: CASSSSVSSNQPQHF

V gene: TRBV28
J gene: TRBJ1-1
D gene: NA
clone size: NA
CDR3 DNA: TGTGCCAGCAGTTTTTTTCAGGTTGTCTCTGAAGCTTTCTTT
CDR3 protein: CASSFFQVVSEAFF

V gene: TRBV5-1
J gene: TRBJ1-4
D gene: NA
clone size: NA
CDR3 DNA: TGCGCCAGCAGCTTGGGGACAACAGCAACTAATGAAAAACTGTTTTTT
CDR3 protein: CASSLGTTATNEKLFF

V gene: TRBV10-2
J gene: TRBJ2-2
D gene: TRBD2
clone size: NA
CDR3 DNA: TGCGCCAGCGGACTAGTTTTCGCCGGGGAGCTGTTTTTT
CDR3 protein: CASGLVFAGELFF

V gene: TRBV5-1
J gene: TRBJ2-1
D gene: TRBD2
clone size: NA
CDR3 DNA: TGCGCCAGCAACATCATAGCGGGAACCTACAATGAGCAGTTCTTC
CDR3 protein: CASNIIAGTYNEQFF

V gene: TRBV5-4
J gene: TRBJ2-5
D gene: NA
clone size: once
CDR3 DNA: TGTGCCAGCAGCACCAGAGTTCAAGAGACCCAGTACTTC
CDR3 protein: CASSTRVQETQYF

V gene: TRBV5-4
J gene: TRBJ1-1
D gene: NA
clone size: NA
CDR3 DNA: TGTGCCAGCAGCTCCCCGGGAGACACTGAAGCTTTCTTT
CDR3 protein: CASSSPGDTEAFF

V gene: TRBV5-4
J gene: TRBJ1-4
D gene: NA
clone size: NA
CDR3 DNA: TGTGCCAGCAGCTTGGACAGGAACCGTCTGTTTTTT
CDR3 protein: CASSLDRNRLFF

V gene: TRBV28
J gene: TRBJ2-1
D gene: NA
clone size: once
CDR3 DNA: TGTGCCAGCAGTTTAAGGTACTCTGCCTACAATGAGCAGTTCTTC
CDR3 protein: CASSLRYSAYNEQFF

V gene: TRBV25-1
J gene: TRBJ2-7
D gene: TRBD2
clone size: NA
CDR3 DNA: TGTGCCAGCAGTGTGGCGGGACTAGCGGCCTACGAGCAGTACTTC
CDR3 protein: CASSVAGLAAYEQYF

V gene: TRBV7-9
J gene: TRBJ1-1
D gene: TRBD1
clone size: NA
CDR3 DNA: TGTGCCAGCAGCTTACGATCGGGACAGGGAAGCACTGAAGCTTTCTTT
CDR3 protein: CASSLRSGQGSTEAFF

V gene: TRBV25-1
J gene: TRBJ1-1
D gene: TRBD1
clone size: NA
CDR3 DNA: TGTGCCAGCACTCGGGCGGGCAGGGGGACGGGTGAAGCTTTCTTT
CDR3 protein: CASTRAGRGTGEAFF

V gene: TRBV2
J gene: TRBJ1-5
D gene: NA
clone size: NA
CDR3 DNA: TGTGCCAGCAGGCAGCTGTTAAATCAGCCCCAGCATTTT
CDR3 protein: CASRQLLNQPQHF

V gene: TRBV4-1
J gene: TRBJ1-5
D gene: TRBD1
clone size: NA
CDR3 DNA: TGCGCCAGCAGCCAAGTTTACATAGGGGGCTTGGGTCAGCCCCAGCATTTT
CDR3 protein: CASSQVYIGGLGQPQHF

V gene: TRBV28
J gene: TRBJ1-1
D gene: NA
clone size: NA
CDR3 DNA: TGTGCCAGCAGTTTATCAGGGGCCGTTCGGAACACTGAAGCTTTCTTT
CDR3 protein: CASSLSGAVRNTEAFF

V gene: TRBV5-1
J gene: TRBJ2-1
D gene: TRBD1
clone size: NA
CDR3 DNA: TGCGCCAGCAGCTTGGTGGACAGGACCTACAATGAGCAGTTCTTC
CDR3 protein: CASSLVDRTYNEQFF

V gene: TRBV7-3
J gene: TRBJ2-6
D gene: NA
clone size: NA
CDR3 DNA: TGTGCCAGCAGCCAACCCAGCTCTGGGGCCAACGTCCTGACTTTC
CDR3 protein: CASSQPSSGANVLTF

V gene: TRBV5-6
J gene: TRBJ2-5
D gene: NA
clone size: NA
CDR3 DNA: TGTGCCAGCAGCTCGCGGGGCAAGGGCGGCCAGGAGACCCAGTACTTC
CDR3 protein: CASSSRGKGGQETQYF

V gene: TRBV19
J gene: TRBJ2-7
D gene: NA
clone size: NA
CDR3 DNA: TGTGCCAGTAGTATAGCCGGGCGTGGGTACGAGCAGTACTTC
CDR3 protein: CASSIAGRGYEQYF

V gene: TRBV28
J gene: TRBJ2-1
D gene: TRBD1
clone size: NA
CDR3 DNA: TGTGCCAGCAGGCGGACAGGGGCGGAGGCTTGGTACAATGAGCAGTTCTTC
CDR3 protein: CASRRTGAEAWYNEQFF

V gene: TRBV7-2
J gene: TRBJ1-1
D gene: NA
clone size: NA
CDR3 DNA: TGTGCCAGCAGCCCAGGGGCAGGGGTTACGACGGCTTTCTTT
CDR3 protein: CASSPGAGVTTAFF

V gene: TRBV10-3
J gene: TRBJ1-5
D gene: NA
clone size: NA
CDR3 DNA: TGTGCCATCGGCAGGGGCAATCAGCCCCAGCATTTT
CDR3 protein: CAIGRGNQPQHF

V gene: TRBV2
J gene: TRBJ2-1
D gene: NA
clone size: NA
CDR3 DNA: TGTGCCAGCAGTGGACTAGGCTCCTACAATGAGCAGTTCTTC
CDR3 protein: CASSGLGSYNEQFF

V gene: TRBV28
J gene: TRBJ2-7
D gene: TRBD1
clone size: once
CDR3 DNA: TGTGCCAGCAGCCCAGCCAGGACAGGGGGCAGGTACGAGCAGTACTTC
CDR3 protein: CASSPARTGGRYEQYF

V gene: TRBV6-6
J gene: TRBJ2-2
D gene: NA
clone size: NA
CDR3 DNA: TGTGCCAGCAGCCTCTCGATTATTAACACCGGGGAGCTGTTTTTT
CDR3 protein: CASSLSIINTGELFF

V gene: TRBV11-2
J gene: TRBJ2-2
D gene: TRBD2
clone size: NA
CDR3 DNA: TGTGCCAGCAGCTTAGTACCCGGGCTAGCGGGCACCGGGGAGCTGTTTTTT
CDR3 protein: CASSLVPGLAGTGELFF

V gene: TRBV6-5
J gene: TRBJ2-7
D gene: TRBD2
clone size: NA
CDR3 DNA: TGTGCCAGCAACCGTCTAGCGGGAGGTCCCTACGAGCAGTACTTC
CDR3 protein: CASNRLAGGPYEQYF

V gene: TRBV5-4
J gene: TRBJ1-1
D gene: TRBD1
clone size: once
CDR3 DNA: TGTGCCAGCAGCCTTGACAGGGCTACCTCAGCTTTCTTT
CDR3 protein: CASSLDRATSAFF

V gene: TRBV19
J gene: TRBJ1-2
D gene: NA
clone size: NA
CDR3 DNA: TGTGCCAGTAAGGCTGGCAGGGCCTGGGTCCTGGGGGGCTACACCTTC
CDR3 protein: CASKAGRAWVLGGYTF

V gene: TRBV5-1
J gene: TRBJ2-2
D gene: TRBD2
clone size: NA
CDR3 DNA: TGCGCCAGCAGCTCCGGGACTAGTGGCGGGGAGCTGTTTTTT
CDR3 protein: CASSSGTSGGELFF

V gene: TRBV28
J gene: TRBJ2-7
D gene: TRBD2
clone size: NA
CDR3 DNA: TGTGCCAGCAGTCTCGGGGCGGGAGACGGAGAGCAGTACTTC
CDR3 protein: CASSLGAGDGEQYF

V gene: TRBV9
J gene: TRBJ2-7
D gene: NA
clone size: NA
CDR3 DNA: TGTGCCAGCAGCGTAAATTCAGGGGCCGGGTACTACGAGCAGTACTTC
CDR3 protein: CASSVNSGAGYYEQYF

V gene: TRBV15
J gene: TRBJ2-4
D gene: TRBD2
clone size: NA
CDR3 DNA: TGTGCCACCAGCAGGCCCCCCAAAACTAGCGGGAGTGGAAAAAACATTCAGTACTTC
CDR3 protein: CATSRPPKTSGSGKNIQYF

V gene: TRBV11-2
J gene: TRBJ2-7
D gene: TRBD1
clone size: NA
CDR3 DNA: TGTGCCAGCAGCTCCTCGTACAGGGGGGTGAGGCAGTACTTC
CDR3 protein: CASSSSYRGVRQYF

V gene: TRBV6-1
J gene: TRBJ2-7
D gene: TRBD2
clone size: NA
CDR3 DNA: TGTGCCAGCAGTGACCCGGGGGGGGATGAGCAGTACTTC
CDR3 protein: CASSDPGGDEQYF

V gene: TRBV5-1
J gene: TRBJ2-5
D gene: NA
clone size: NA
CDR3 DNA: TGCGCCAGCAATCTCGGGACGGCTTTAGGGGAGACCCAGTACTTC
CDR3 protein: CASNLGTALGETQYF

V gene: TRBV7-2
J gene: TRBJ1-4
D gene: NA
clone size: once
CDR3 DNA: TGTGCCAGCAGCTTAATGGCTGCAACTAATGAAAAACTGTTTTTT
CDR3 protein: CASSLMAATNEKLFF

V gene: TRBV6-5
J gene: TRBJ2-1
D gene: TRBD2
clone size: NA
CDR3 DNA: TGTGCCAGCAGTAACCGGGGGACTAGCGGGAGTGAGCAGTTCTTC
CDR3 protein: CASSNRGTSGSEQFF

V gene: TRBV11-2
J gene: TRBJ2-1
D gene: TRBD2
clone size: once
CDR3 DNA: TGTGCCAGCAGCCCCGGGACTAGCGGGAGAAGGCGGCGCAATGAGCAGTTCTTC
CDR3 protein: CASSPGTSGRRRRNEQFF